In this sample, the clone carrying this T cell receptor (beta chain) turned up many times. Its cognate antigen is unknown. This CDR3 spans 13 amino acids. The germline V and J ends were trimmed by 2 bases and 4 bases, with 9 bases remaining between them. Per the germline V gene, CDR1 is SGHVS and CDR2 is FQNEAQ. The record originates from a study of T cells in Graves' hyperthyroidism and ophthalmopathy. RNA transcripts were the template for amplifying TCR beta CDR3 regions. HTBI primers were employed in a first-round RT-PCR of the TCR CDR3. TCRdb recomputed calls from the multiplex PCR reads with MiXCR, one row per CDR3 protein. The sample has roughly 350,000 distinct CDR3 sequences, about 15% seen once; the top ten hold 20% to 25%. Study-wide results and limits: Blood held most thyroid clonotypes expanded above 0.001 frequency.

Sequencing was performed on blood. This TCR was sampled from a woman aged 30 to 39 with Graves' hyperthyroidism. The gene calls are TRBV7-8 and TRBJ2-7; D is unclear. The chain's CDR3 is CASSLKTYYEQYF. In nucleotides, the CDR3 is TGTGCCAGCAGCTTAAAGACTTATTACGAGCAGTACTTC.